The entry below gives a single T cell receptor (beta chain) sequence along with its context. Some clones are missing from TCRdb's copy, which holds only in-frame ones; the method was immunoSEQ multiplex PCR. The table includes 150,000 to 200,000 clones, roughly 81% detected once. The data derive from a study of blood T cell repertoires in COVID-19. Across the whole study: The origin of the acute and convalescent COVID-19 samples was the United States, Italy and Spain. Sample material is recorded as cDNA or gDNA derived from T cells, B-cell-depleted T cells, or PBMCs.

There are 16 residues in the CDR3. Germline V lookup: CDR1 LNHDA, CDR2 SQIVND (reference sequence). V lost 5 bases to trimming and J lost 4 bases; unmatched junction nucleotides: 11. The TCR comes from a woman aged 40 to 55 with COVID-19, enrolled during active disease. Specimen: peripheral blood. The chain recombines TRBV19 with TRBJ1-5; 7 positions agree with TRBD1. The CDR3 DNA sequence: TGTGCCAGTAGTCCCTGGACAGGCTCCCTTAATCAGCCCCAGCATTTT. As protein: CASSPWTGSLNQPQHF.